Below, 10 T cell receptor beta chains from the same sample are listed, as sequenced in a study of T cell responses to AZD1222 COVID-19 vaccine. Assay: immunoSEQ multiplex PCR; the TCRdb copy retains only in-frame clones and omits some. Of roughly 140,000 clones detected, about 92% appear once; the ten largest clones hold under 2%. Specimen: peripheral blood, collected on day 0 of AZD1222 vaccination. The receptor set was obtained from an adult in good health.

In this sample, this clone turned up once. J is TRBJ1-1 and V is TRBV18; unclear D gene. The germline V gene encodes CDR1 KGHSH and CDR2 LQKENI. Trimming left V 2 bases short and J 1 base short, with 5 bases between. This CDR3 spans 13 amino acids. Written as DNA, the CDR3 is TGTGCCAGCTCACCAGCGGGGAACACTGAAGCTTTCTTT. Translation gives CASSPAGNTEAFF.

The V gene is TRBV29-1, the J gene TRBJ2-7; D is possibly TRBD1 (6 bases). The CDR3 is 13 amino acids. The germline V and J ends were trimmed by 3 bases and 6 bases, with 15 bases remaining between them. Germline CDR1 reads SQVTM; CDR2 reads ANQGSEA. The CDR3 sequence is CSVDDLGRGEQYF. DNA of the CDR3: TGCAGCGTTGACGATCTGGGCAGGGGCGAGCAGTACTTC.

The chain uses TRBV7-9 and TRBJ2-2; D is perhaps TRBD2 (5 bases). Germline-derived CDR1 and CDR2 are SEHNR and FQNEAQ (reference sequence). The CDR3 runs to 17 residues. V lost 2 bases to trimming and J lost 4 bases, with 17 bases between them. The CDR3 protein is CASSLLATWESTGELFF. CDR3 DNA sequence: TGTGCCAGCAGCTTATTGGCGACATGGGAGAGCACCGGGGAGCTGTTTTTT.

This clone has a single count. This sequence joins TRBV11-2 and TRBJ2-7, with unresolved D. The CDR3 covers 15 residues. The germline CDR1 and CDR2 sequences are SGHAT and FQNNGV. Trimming pared 0 bases from V and 1 base from J, leaving 10 bases between. The CDR3 protein is CASSLEGPPSYEQYF. The CDR3 DNA follows: TGTGCCAGCAGCTTAGAGGGCCCACCGTCCTACGAGCAGTACTTC. The whole variable domain, filled in from reference TRBV11-2 and TRBJ2-7, reads EAGVAQSPRYKIIEKRQSVAFWCNPISGHATLYWYQQILGQGPKLLIQFQNNGVVDDSQLPKDRFSAERLKGVDSTLKIQPAKLEDSAVYLCASSLEGPPSYEQYFGPGTRLTVT.

The chain combines TRBV6-1 with TRBJ1-5; D unclear. This CDR3 region has 12 residues. Germline V gene lookup returns CDR1 MNHNS and CDR2 SASEGT. V dropped 5 bases and J dropped 3 bases, with 5 bases sitting between them. The CDR3 coding sequence is TGTGCCAGCAGTAATTTCAATCAGCCCCAGCATTTT. Its protein product is CASSNFNQPQHF.

V and J are TRBV4-1 and TRBJ2-7, with 8 bases matching TRBD1. CDR3 size: 15 residues. Trimming removed 5 bases from V and 4 bases from J; junction bases left unmatched: 10. Germline CDR1 and CDR2: MGHRA and YSYEKL. The CDR3 loop reads CASSSGRTGGYEQYF. Here the CDR3 DNA reads TGCGCCAGCAGCTCAGGGCGAACAGGGGGATACGAGCAGTACTTC.

The V gene is TRBV6-5, the J gene TRBJ1-2, with 8 bases lining up with TRBD1. After removal of 7 bases from V and 7 bases from J, the junction contained 11 bases not matched to a gene. Per the germline V gene, CDR1 is MNHEY and CDR2 is SVGAGI. CDR3 length: 14 residues. CDR3 amino acids: CASTIIPGGFGYTF. CDR3 coding DNA: TGTGCCAGCACCATCATACCAGGGGGCTTTGGCTACACCTTC.

V and J are TRBV7-9 and TRBJ2-1, with D possibly being TRBD1 or TRBD2 (5 bases each). CDR3 size: 15 residues. In germline, CDR1 is SEHNR, CDR2 FQNEAQ (reference sequence). The V end was cut by 6 bases, the J end by 8 bases, with 20 bases between. As DNA, the CDR3 is TGTGCCAGCAGTATCCCCGCCCGGGGCCGGGATGAGCAGTTCTTC. Its translation is CASSIPARGRDEQFF. Looking up the rest from reference TRBV7-9 and TRBJ2-1 gives the full variable domain: DTGVSQNPRHKITKRGQNVTFRCDPISEHNRLYWYRQTLGQGPEFLTYFQNEAQLEKSRLLSDRFSAERPKGSFSTLEIQRTEQGDSAMYLCASSIPARGRDEQFFGPGTRLTVL.

The CDR3 reads CASSLTDTQYF. In DNA form, the CDR3 reads TGTGCCAGCAGCCTCACAGATACGCAGTATTTT. J is TRBJ2-3 and V is TRBV7-3; D remains ambiguous. This CDR3 is 11 amino acids long. Deletions cut 5 bases from V and 2 bases from J, with 2 bases between. CDR1 is SGHTA, CDR2 FQGTGA, per germline. Drawing the rest from reference TRBV7-3 and TRBJ2-3, the complete variable domain is GAGVSQTPSNKVTEKGKYVELRCDPISGHTALYWYRQSLGQGPEFLIYFQGTGAADDSGLPNDRFFAVRPEGSVSTLKIQRTERGDSAVYLCASSLTDTQYFGPGTRLTVL.

Here the CDR3 reads CASSLSYSDTEAFF. CDR3 nucleotides: TGTGCCAGCAGCCTAAGTTACTCGGACACTGAAGCTTTCTTT. This chain connects TRBV7-2 to TRBJ1-1, with D unresolved. V was trimmed by 5 bases and J by 3 bases, leaving 13 bases between them. The CDR3 loop spans 14 amino acids. CDR1 SGHTA and CDR2 FQGNSA come from the germline V gene.